The present T cell receptor beta chain was sequenced within a study of blood T cell repertoires in COVID-19 (dated by TCRdb to about 2020). Looking at the study overall: Samples from collaborators originated in the United States, Italy and Spain and spanned both the acute and convalescent phases of COVID-19. The prospective study material was composed of cDNA or gDNA derived from T cells, B-cell-depleted T cells, or PBMCs. Subjects who had been exposed to COVID-19, were actively infected with it, or had recovered from it provided the deeply sampled blood TCRbeta repertoires that made up the dataset. The repertoires were made available in a free public database intended to serve as a resource for research on the immune response to SARS-CoV-2. The samples were drawn from two sources: the first 160 participants of the ongoing ImmuneRACE study, and 1,000 to 1,500 subjects contributed by 6 global collaborators. Nearly every sample came with metadata listing a de-identified subject ID, COVID-19 status, age in years and sex. Where available, HLA class I and class II types were taken from metadata supplied by the sample provider and were not determined by assay-based typing.

One collaborating source in Seattle enrolled patients while the patients were actively infected and followed the patients over time throughout the course of disease. Whole blood was collected in K2EDTA tubes by collaborating institutions according to the institutions' own protocols. For TCRbeta analysis, collaborators shipped samples in one of three forms: frozen whole blood, isolated PBMCs, or DNA extracted from either of those sample types. In the case of this clone: Its antigen specificity is not known. Per-base qualities were not stored, and no clone one base away is much larger.

V loses 5 bases at its end and J loses 8 bases; junction bases beyond the gene matches: 10. CDR1 and CDR2 are read off the germline V gene as SGHTA and FQGTGA. Measured from the cysteine to the phenylalanine, the CDR3 is 15 residues long. Of all the DNA, just the CDR3 is kept, 45 bases in frame from base 1. TCRbeta CDR3 regions were amplified from genomic DNA using the immunoSEQ Assay, a bias-controlled multiplex PCR. The original pipeline was this. Nucleated cell counts per sample were estimated from amplification of reference gene primers within the assay. To quantify the absolute abundance of each unique TCRbeta CDR3 rearrangement, sequence reads were collapsed and filtered. For each sample, productive Simpson clonality was calculated as the square root of Simpson's diversity index over productive rearrangements. TCRdb provides this immuneACCESS table in a form limited to in-frame rearrangements. Some clones are lacking; in checked studies, under half of them reflect an unresolved V gene, and why the rest are absent is not known. The V and J calls and the clone size are those of that table, but D and trimming were determined from the DNA. This sample is represented by about 150,000 clones; roughly 85% of them were singletons. Of the sample, 8.3% is held by the ten largest clones.

Broad study findings and their caveats: Clinical and demographic metadata were provided uncurated, with the amount varying by source and participant.

This TCR was sampled from a woman aged 55-75 years with COVID-19, enrolled during active disease. Sequencing was carried out using peripheral blood. This receptor chain uses TRBV7-3 and TRBJ2-1, with 9 junctional bases fitting TRBD1. Here is the DNA: TGTGCCAGCAGCCCCCGACAGGGGGGTCGGGATGAGCAGTTCTTC. It translates as CASSPRQGGRDEQFF.